This T cell receptor (beta chain) was found in a study of blood T cell repertoires in COVID-19 (dated by TCRdb to the early 2020s). Context from the whole study: Collaborator samples came from the United States, Italy and Spain and covered acute and convalescent phases of COVID-19. The material from the prospective study consisted of cDNA or gDNA derived from T cells, B-cell-depleted T cells, or PBMCs. Subjects who had been exposed to COVID-19, were actively infected with it, or had recovered from it provided the deeply sampled blood TCRbeta repertoires that made up the dataset. The repertoires were released in a freely available public database meant as a resource for research on the immune response to SARS-CoV-2. Samples were obtained from the ongoing ImmuneRACE study (first 160 participants) and from some 1,200 subjects provided by 6 global collaborators. Sample metadata almost always included a de-identified subject ID, COVID-19 status, age in years and sex. Where HLA class I and class II types were available, the types were taken from metadata supplied by the sample provider, not from assay-based typing. General study outcomes and caveats: How much clinical and demographic metadata was included differed by source and by participant, and the metadata was provided uncurated.

The immunoSEQ Assay, a bias-controlled multiplex PCR, was used to amplify TCRbeta CDR3 regions from genomic DNA. The authors' analysis ran thus. Nucleated cell counts per sample were estimated from amplification of reference gene primers within the assay. To quantify the absolute abundance of each unique TCRbeta CDR3 rearrangement, sequence reads were collapsed and filtered. For each sample, productive Simpson clonality was calculated as the square root of Simpson's diversity index over productive rearrangements. TCRdb mirrors the immuneACCESS table, restricted to in-frame sequences. Some clones are absent from its copies; in checked studies, under half trace to an unresolved V gene, and the reason for the others is unknown. That table is the source of V, J and clone size, and D and trimming were worked out from the DNA. In this sample the table shows some 140,000 clones, over 65% of which occur a single time. The biggest ten clones account for around 1.7% of the sample.

Reading the germline V gene gives CDR1 SGHNT and CDR2 YENEEA. Trimming leaves V shorter by 5 bases and J shorter by 4 bases, with the junction holding 10 bases beyond the gene matches. The cysteine opens and the phenylalanine closes a CDR3 of 15 amino acids. Only CDR3 DNA remains: 45 bases, in frame from the first base. As to this clone: Its specific antigen is unknown. No much larger clone exists at a distance of one base, and base qualities are not known.

Collaborating institutions collected whole blood in K2EDTA tubes following their own protocols. For TCRbeta analysis, collaborators shipped samples as frozen whole blood, isolated PBMCs, or DNA extracted from either of those sample types. The clonotype originates from a man older than 75 with acute or convalescent COVID-19. Material for sequencing was peripheral blood. The V and J segments used are TRBV11-3 and TRBJ1-2, and 7 junctional nucleotides match TRBD1. The CDR3 region: CASSPTPGTAYGYTF. The sequence in DNA is TGTGCCAGCAGCCCGACCCCCGGGACAGCCTATGGCTACACCTTC.